This record covers a single T cell receptor (beta chain). This entry comes from a study of blood T cell repertoires in COVID-19. As for the study in general: Both acute and convalescent COVID-19 samples were obtained from the United States, Italy and Spain.

J lost 0 bases, V lost 4 bases, and 11 bases had no gene match. There are 18 residues in the CDR3. Per the germline V gene, CDR1 is SGHKS and CDR2 is YYEKEE (reference sequence). Assay: immunoSEQ multiplex PCR; the TCRdb copy retains only in-frame clones and omits some. This sample yields about 170,000 clones, of which 82% are seen a single time; approximately 22% belongs to the top ten. This receptor was obtained from an elderly woman with acute or convalescent COVID-19. The chain is built from TRBV5-5 and TRBJ2-7; 12 bases line up with TRBD2. Sequencing was performed on peripheral blood. CDR3 residues: CASSPQLAGGPNSYEQYF. The CDR3, as DNA: TGTGCCAGCAGCCCACAACTAGCGGGAGGACCTAACTCCTACGAGCAGTACTTC.